The rows below give T cell receptor beta chains drawn from one sample of a study of identical twins. Each CDR3 protein is one row after TCRdb ran MiXCR on the 5' RACE reads. The sample shows approximately 220,000 distinct CDR3 sequences, roughly 7.5% of them seen only once. These same data were also listed under a study on yellow fever vaccine responses in identical twins.

Specimen: memory (CD45RO+) T cells sorted from blood. These receptors all come from a woman under 30 in good health. CDR3s include the opening cysteine and the closing phenylalanine or tryptophan. D genes are given only for firm matches. Where a row states a size, it is once, few, many or the class of an expanded clone; other rows omit it.

>14|TRBJ2-1|many|NA|TRBV7-2
CASSLAGRYNEQFF
TGTGCCAGCAGCTTAGCGGGAAGGTACAATGAGCAGTTCTTC
>15|TRBJ1-2|few|NA|TRBV19
CASNPILTANYGYTF
TGTGCCAGTAACCCGATCTTGACAGCTAACTATGGCTACACCTTC
>14|TRBJ2-6|few|NA|TRBV6-1
CASTPRLGANVLTF
TGTGCCAGCACCCCCCGGTTAGGGGCCAACGTCCTGACTTTC
>17|TRBJ2-1|NA|TRBD2|TRBV3-1
CASSQDTSGIDYNEQFF
TGTGCCAGCAGCCAAGATACTAGCGGGATTGACTACAATGAGCAGTTCTTC
>15|TRBJ2-3|NA|TRBD2|TRBV11-3
CASSLSRGLAATQYF
TGTGCCAGCAGCCTTAGCCGAGGACTAGCAGCAACGCAGTATTTT
>15|TRBJ1-1|NA|NA|TRBV12-3/TRBV12-4
CASSLLGGGGTEAFF
TGTGCCAGCAGTTTACTCGGGGGCGGTGGCACTGAAGCTTTCTTT
>15|TRBJ2-2|many|NA|TRBV28
CASRSGTLSRGELFF
TGTGCCAGCAGATCCGGGACCCTAAGTAGAGGGGAGCTGTTTTTT
>12|TRBJ1-1|NA|NA|TRBV2
CASSSAWGEAFF
TGTGCCAGCAGCAGTGCGTGGGGGGAAGCTTTCTTT
>13|TRBJ2-5|many|NA|TRBV4-3
CASSQDQLGTQYF
TGCGCCAGCAGCCAAGATCAGTTGGGGACCCAGTACTTC
>15|TRBJ2-2|few|NA|TRBV24-1
CATSAGTPNTGELFF
TGTGCCACCAGCGCCGGGACGCCAAACACCGGGGAGCTGTTTTTT
>14|TRBJ2-3|NA|NA|TRBV11-2
CASSRVAGTDTQYF
TGTGCCAGCAGCCGGGTGGCGGGAACAGATACGCAGTATTTT
>12|TRBJ2-4|many|NA|TRBV4-3
CASSQEGDIQYF
TGCGCCAGCAGCCAAGAGGGGGACATTCAGTACTTC
>14|TRBJ2-1|many|NA|TRBV7-8
CASSVGESGHEQFF
TGTGCCAGCAGCGTGGGGGAGTCGGGACATGAGCAGTTCTTC
>13|TRBJ2-2|many|NA|TRBV7-2
CASSRQDTGELFF
TGTGCCAGCAGCCGACAGGACACCGGGGAGCTGTTTTTT